This T cell receptor beta chain was captured by sequencing in a study of blood T cell repertoires in COVID-19. Participant ages covered roughly 18 to 89 years across about 22 US areas. V lost 5 bases and J lost 2; bases outside the gene matches: 3. Germline V lookup: CDR1 LGHDT, CDR2 YNNKEL (reference sequence). The CDR3 spans 14 residues. TCRdb's copy holds only in-frame clones and misses some; the assay was immunoSEQ multiplex PCR. The sample includes 300,000 to 400,000 clones, over 75% of them seen just once. The source of this sequence is a man younger than 35 who had recovered from COVID-19. Input material: PBMCs or T cells enriched from blood (not recorded which). The V gene is TRBV3-1 (or the pseudogene TRBV3-2), the J gene TRBJ1-3; 7 bases fit TRBD1. The CDR3 protein is CASSDRVPGNTIYF. The CDR3 DNA sequence: TGTGCCAGCAGCGACAGGGTTCCTGGAAACACCATATATTTT.